The 26 T cell receptor beta chains reported below all come from one sample, sequenced in a study of blood T cell repertoires in COVID-19. Repertoires were generated with immunoSEQ multiplex PCR, while TCRdb's copy carries only in-frame clones and drops some. The repertoire includes approximately 130,000 clones, roughly four fifths of them detected once, and over 15% sits in the top ten. The sequencing sample was made of PBMCs or T cells enriched from blood (not recorded which). All receptors derive from a man in his thirties or forties who had recovered from COVID-19.

This rearrangement joins TRBV7-2 to TRBJ1-2, with D possibly being TRBD1 (5 bases). V was shortened by 10 bases and J by 2 bases, with 14 bases between the two germline ends. The CDR3 extends over 13 amino acids. Germline CDR1 SGHTA, CDR2 FQGNSA. CDR3 in amino acids: CANTGVLNYGYTF. CDR3 sequence (DNA): TGTGCCAACACGGGGGTTTTAAACTATGGCTACACCTTC.

This clone was found a few times. This chain links TRBV19 with TRBJ2-2; 7 bases line up with TRBD1. The CDR3 consists of 16 residues. Per germline, CDR1 LNHDA and CDR2 SQIVND (reference sequence). Germline trimming cut 1 base from V and 1 base from J; bases unmatched to any gene: 3. The CDR3 bases are TGTGCCAGTAGTATAGCGGGACAGAAGAACACCGGGGAGCTGTTTTTT. As protein: CASSIAGQKNTGELFF.

The V call is TRBV7-9, the J call TRBJ1-5, with D tentatively TRBD1 (5 bases). There are 18 residues in the CDR3. Trimming shortened V by 5 bases and J by 3 bases, and 23 bases separated the two germline ends. Germline V gene data show CDR1 as SEHNR and CDR2 as FQNEAQ (reference sequence). The CDR3 is CASSPPRRWGWDNQPQHF. The CDR3 DNA sequence: TGTGCCAGCAGCCCCCCCCGGAGATGGGGCTGGGACAATCAGCCCCAGCATTTT. Combining the CDR3 with reference TRBV7-9 and TRBJ1-5 gives the whole variable domain DTGVSQNPRHKITKRGQNVTFRCDPISEHNRLYWYRQTLGQGPEFLTYFQNEAQLEKSRLLSDRFSAERPKGSFSTLEIQRTEQGDSAMYLCASSPPRRWGWDNQPQHFGDGTRLSIL.

The V call is TRBV6-5, the J call TRBJ1-3, with a possible D match to TRBD1 (5 bases). Germline V gives CDR1 MNHEY, CDR2 SVGAGI. The length of the CDR3 is 12 residues. V lost 5 bases, J lost 7 bases, and 9 bases lay in between. Written as DNA, the CDR3 is TGTGCCAGCAGTCCCGGGGGGAACACCATATATTTT. Translating it yields CASSPGGNTIYF.

This chain connects TRBV5-1 to TRBJ2-3, with TRBD2 matching 7 bases. The germline gives CDR1 SGHRS, CDR2 YFSETQ. The CDR3 covers 13 residues. J lost 6 bases, V lost 4 bases, and 5 bases had no gene match. The CDR3 here is CASSRKGGDTQYF. The CDR3 nucleotides are TGCGCCAGCAGCCGGAAGGGAGGGGATACGCAGTATTTT.

V and J are TRBV5-5 and TRBJ1-2; 8 bases match TRBD1. Per the germline V gene, CDR1 is SGHKS and CDR2 is YYEKEE (reference sequence). Losses at the gene ends were 0 bases for V and 5 bases for J; bases not matched to a gene: 12. The CDR3 sequence is 17 residues long. As DNA, the CDR3 is TGTGCCAGCAGCTTGGTAGCAGGGGGCAATCGGTCTTATGGCTACACCTTC. It translates to CASSLVAGGNRSYGYTF.

The rearrangement joins TRBV27 to TRBJ1-6, with 7 bases matching TRBD1. This CDR3 spans 14 amino acids. V trimming: 6 bases; J trimming: 5 bases; junction bases outside the gene matches: 4. Germline V CDR1 and CDR2: MNHEY, SMNVEV (reference sequence). The CDR3 here is CASSGTDNNSPLHF. The CDR3 DNA follows: TGTGCCAGCAGCGGGACAGATAATAATTCACCCCTCCACTTT.

The chain links TRBV24-1 to TRBJ2-2; a weak D match, TRBD2 (5 bases). The germline gives CDR1 KGHDR, CDR2 SFDVKD. The CDR3 runs to 16 residues. V dropped 3 bases and J dropped 0 bases, with 10 bases sitting between them. The CDR3 region is CATSDSGRANTGELFF. The CDR3 region has the DNA TGTGCCACCAGTGATAGCGGACGGGCGAACACCGGGGAGCTGTTTTTT.

This clone was seen a handful of times. The chain combines TRBV4-2 with TRBJ2-3; 14 bases fit TRBD2. Germline CDR1 is LGHNA and CDR2 is YNFKEQ. Trimming cost V 3 bases and J 4 bases; bases outside gene matches: 3. The CDR3 contains 16 residues. The CDR3 region has the DNA TGTGCCAGCAGCCACTCGACTAGCGGGGGGGCAGATACGCAGTATTTT. Translation: CASSHSTSGGADTQYF.

The rearrangement links TRBV5-1 to TRBJ2-7; 8 bases fit TRBD1. In germline, CDR1 is SGHRS, CDR2 YFSETQ. The CDR3 extends over 17 amino acids. Trimming removed 1 base from V and 4 bases from J; junction bases left unmatched: 13. The chain's CDR3 is CASSLNSAGGGTYEQYF. CDR3 in DNA: TGCGCCAGCAGCTTGAATTCGGCAGGGGGCGGGACGTACGAGCAGTACTTC.

The V gene is TRBV28, the J gene TRBJ2-7, with 7 nucleotides matching TRBD2. The trim removed 7 bases at V and 7 bases at J, leaving 7 bases unmatched. The CDR3 spans 12 residues. The germline CDR1 and CDR2 sequences are MDHEN and SYDVKM. DNA for the CDR3: TGTGCCAGCATAGGACTAGTGGGTGAGCAGTACTTC. As protein: CASIGLVGEQYF.

The rearrangement joins TRBV18 to TRBJ1-3, with a tentative D call TRBD1 (5 bases). This CDR3 spans 19 amino acids. The V end was cut by 2 bases, the J end by 1 base, with 21 bases between. Per the germline V gene, CDR1 is KGHSH and CDR2 is LQKENI. CDR3 bases: TGTGCCAGCTCACCAAGTACGGGCCAGGGTTCTGGGTCTGGAAACACCATATATTTT. Amino acid sequence: CASSPSTGQGSGSGNTIYF.

This chain links TRBV3-1 (or the pseudogene TRBV3-2) with TRBJ1-1; maybe TRBD1 (6 bases). The CDR3 has 15 amino acids. Germline values: CDR1 LGHDT, CDR2 YNNKEL (reference sequence). V was clipped by 4 bases and J by 5 bases, with 17 bases between them. The CDR3 is CASSPWEQGKTEAFF. CDR3 coding DNA: TGTGCCAGCAGCCCCTGGGAACAGGGAAAAACTGAAGCTTTCTTT.

The chain couples TRBV3-1 (or the pseudogene TRBV3-2) to TRBJ2-3; TRBD2 matches at 12 bases. Germline V lookup: CDR1 LGHDT, CDR2 YNNKEL (reference sequence). The V and J ends lost 8 bases and 2 bases, in that order; junction bases with no gene match: 8. The CDR3 loop spans 16 amino acids. The CDR3, as DNA: TGTGCCAGCGGGCCGTGGACTAGCGGGGACACAGATACGCAGTATTTT. Translating it yields CASGPWTSGDTDTQYF.

V is TRBV5-4 and J is TRBJ1-2; D remains ambiguous. V gave up 0 bases and J gave up 2 bases, with 11 bases separating them. Per germline, CDR1 SGHNT and CDR2 YYREEE (reference sequence). The CDR3 spans 15 residues. The DNA for the CDR3 is TGTGCCAGCAGCTTGGGTCCGACTGAAAACTATGGCTACACCTTC. Translation gives CASSLGPTENYGYTF.

V gene TRBV27 combines with J gene TRBJ2-1; 9 bases are shared with TRBD2. CDR1 and CDR2 from the germline V gene are MNHEY and SMNVEV (reference sequence). This CDR3 spans 15 amino acids. V was pared by 3 bases and J by 4 bases, with 4 bases of the junction left unmatched. In nucleotides, the CDR3 is TGTGCCAGCAGTTTCCCGACTAGCGGATACAATGAGCAGTTCTTC. It encodes CASSFPTSGYNEQFF.

The chain uses TRBV10-3 and TRBJ2-3, with 11 bases that match TRBD2. V was clipped by 0 bases and J by 4 bases; unmatched bases: 3. Germline-derived CDR1 and CDR2 are ENHRY and SYGVKD. The CDR3 is 16 amino acids. The CDR3 DNA reads as TGTGCCATCAGTGAGTCGGGACTAGCGGAGGCAGATACGCAGTATTTT. Encoded protein: CAISESGLAEADTQYF.

The V and J genes are TRBV10-3 and TRBJ1-3, with 7 bases fitting TRBD1. CDR3 length: 17 residues. With 3 bases clipped from V and 0 bases from J, the junction kept 8 bases outside the gene matches. Germline V CDR1 and CDR2: ENHRY, SYGVKD. The CDR3 reads CAISEPGQRVSGNTIYF. CDR3 DNA sequence: TGTGCCATCAGTGAACCGGGACAGCGAGTCTCTGGAAACACCATATATTTT.

The chain joins TRBV7-9 to TRBJ1-1, with D unclear. This CDR3 contains 13 residues. V dropped 8 bases and J dropped 3 bases, with 13 bases sitting between them. Germline V CDR1 and CDR2: SEHNR, FQNEAQ (reference sequence). Here the CDR3 DNA reads TGTGCCAGCGGGCCCTCGTCCGACACTGAAGCTTTCTTT. Translation: CASGPSSDTEAFF.

V and J are TRBV9 and TRBJ1-4; 7 bases are a match to TRBD1. Trimming took 4 bases from V and 7 from J; bases not matched to a gene: 7. The V gene's germline CDR1 is SGDLS and CDR2 YYNGEE. CDR3 length: 14 amino acids. For the CDR3, the DNA is TGTGCCAGCAGCTCCGGGGACAGTAGTGAAAAACTGTTTTTT. Protein sequence: CASSSGDSSEKLFF.

This chain uses TRBV12-3 or TRBV12-4 with TRBJ1-6, with 7 bases aligning to TRBD1. This CDR3 is 13 amino acids long. The V and J ends lost 5 bases and 8 bases, in that order; junction bases with no gene match: 3. The CDR3 coding sequence is TGTGCCAGCAGTACCCAGGGGGATTCACCCCTCCACTTT. Translated, it gives CASSTQGDSPLHF.

The rearrangement joins TRBV5-5 to TRBJ1-1; perhaps TRBD1 as D (6 bases). The CDR3 is made up of 16 amino acids. V dropped 4 bases and J dropped 5 bases, with 21 bases sitting between them. Germline V gene lookup returns CDR1 SGHKS and CDR2 YYEKEE (reference sequence). CDR3 DNA: TGTGCCAGCAGCCTCCGCCCCGGGGGGCGGTCTACTGAAGCTTTCTTT. Protein sequence: CASSLRPGGRSTEAFF.

The chain combines TRBV19 with TRBJ1-2; 8 bases align to TRBD1. The CDR3 is made up of 15 amino acids. Germline CDR1 is LNHDA and CDR2 is SQIVND (reference sequence). J gave up 0 bases and V 5 bases, and 5 bases lay outside the gene matches. In DNA, the CDR3 is TGTGCCAGTAGTCAGGACAGGGCGACTAACTATGGCTACACCTTC. Translation: CASSQDRATNYGYTF.

The genes are TRBV2 and TRBJ1-6; 11 bases are shared with TRBD1. Germline V gene data show CDR1 as SNHLY and CDR2 as FYNNEI. The ends lost 5 bases at V and 5 bases at J; junction bases unmatched: 2. The CDR3 extends over 15 amino acids. In DNA, the CDR3 is TGTGCCAGCAGTCCGGGACAGGGGGATAATTCACCCCTCCACTTT. Its translation: CASSPGQGDNSPLHF.

This clone showed up just a few times. This chain uses TRBV7-2 with TRBJ2-1; 11 nucleotides match TRBD1. Germline CDR1 is SGHTA and CDR2 is FQGNSA. The V segment lost 0 bases and the J segment 2 bases; nucleotides outside the gene matches: 15. The CDR3 is 21 amino acids. The CDR3 sequence: CASSLAPLDRGLWVTYNEQFF. The CDR3 coding sequence is TGTGCCAGCAGCTTAGCTCCCTTGGACAGGGGGCTCTGGGTGACCTACAATGAGCAGTTCTTC.

The V gene is TRBV19, the J gene TRBJ2-1; 9 bases are shared with TRBD1. The CDR3 loop spans 15 amino acids. The junction had 3 bases not matched to a gene; V was cut back by 6 bases and J by 0 bases. Germline assignment: CDR1 LNHDA and CDR2 SQIVND (reference sequence). This chain's CDR3 is CASSPDRGSYNEQFF. The CDR3 DNA is TGTGCCAGTAGCCCGGACAGGGGCTCCTACAATGAGCAGTTCTTC. Full variable domain (missing parts from reference TRBV19 and TRBJ2-1): DGGITQSPKYLFRKEGQNVTLSCEQNLNHDAMYWYRQDPGQGLRLIYYSQIVNDFQKGDIAEGYSVSREKKESFPLTVTSAQKNPTAFYLCASSPDRGSYNEQFFGPGTRLTVL.